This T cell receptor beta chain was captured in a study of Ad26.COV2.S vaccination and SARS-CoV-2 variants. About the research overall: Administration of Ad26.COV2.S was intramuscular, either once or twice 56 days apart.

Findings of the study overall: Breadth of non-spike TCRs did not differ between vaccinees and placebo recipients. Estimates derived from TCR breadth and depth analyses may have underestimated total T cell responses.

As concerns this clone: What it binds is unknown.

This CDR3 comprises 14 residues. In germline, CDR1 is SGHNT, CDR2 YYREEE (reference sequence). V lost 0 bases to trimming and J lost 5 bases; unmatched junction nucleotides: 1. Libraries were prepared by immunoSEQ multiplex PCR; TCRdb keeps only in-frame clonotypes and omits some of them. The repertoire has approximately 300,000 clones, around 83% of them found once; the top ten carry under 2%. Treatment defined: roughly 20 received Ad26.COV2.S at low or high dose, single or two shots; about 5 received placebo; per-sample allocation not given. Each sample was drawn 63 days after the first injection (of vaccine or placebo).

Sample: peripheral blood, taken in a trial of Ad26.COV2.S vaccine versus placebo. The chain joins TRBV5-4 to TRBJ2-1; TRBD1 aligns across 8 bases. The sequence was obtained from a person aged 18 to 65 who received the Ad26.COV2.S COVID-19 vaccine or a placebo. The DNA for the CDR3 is TGTGCCAGCAGCTTGGCGGACAGGGACAATGAGCAGTTCTTC. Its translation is CASSLADRDNEQFF.